The source of this T cell receptor beta chain is a study of technical replicates of blood from several donors. Measured with immunoSEQ multiplex PCR; TCRdb has only the in-frame clones, and not every one. The table has tens of thousands of clones, more than 85% seen once; the top ten hold under 0.5%. The CDR3 has 13 amino acids. Trimming took off 2 bases at V and 6 bases at J, with 7 bases between the two ends. Per the germline V gene, CDR1 is MDHEN and CDR2 is SYDVKM. This sequence was found in a human donor in good health. Some clones in this sample may be carry-over from other donors' samples. Sequences were obtained from T cells isolated from PBMCs. The chain links TRBV28 to TRBJ2-2; D not resolved. As DNA, the CDR3 is TGTGCCAGCAGTTTACTTGGCCCCGGGGAGCTGTTTTTT. Residues: CASSLLGPGELFF.